This TCR beta chain derives from a study of a mutant IDH1 vaccine in newly diagnosed glioma. Between the trimmed V and J ends, which lost 4 bases and 1 base, there was a span of 7 bases. The germline CDR1 and CDR2 sequences are MDHEN and SYDVKM. The CDR3 is 13 amino acids. This table comes from immunoSEQ multiplex PCR, and its TCRdb copy is limited to in-frame clones, with some not included. The sample yields around 78,000 clones, 75% to 85% seen once. The sample holds a few counts of this clone. What it binds is unknown. Noted time point: week 23, last vaccination. The vaccine gave 300 ug of a 20-mer mutant IDH1 peptide subcutaneously per dose.

The input for sequencing was PBMCs, taken from a glioma patient whose treatment included an IDH1 peptide vaccine. This TCR came from a man aged 30 to 45 with glioma. Some clones in this sample may be carry-over from other donors' samples. V and J are TRBV28 and TRBJ1-1; D is unclear. CDR3 in amino acids: CASSSPGNTEAFF. CDR3 sequence (DNA): TGTGCCAGCAGTTCCCCGGGGAACACTGAAGCTTTCTTT.